This TCR beta chain was obtained from a study of response to subunit inactivated influenza vaccine. From the RT-PCR reads, TCRdb called clonotypes with MiXCR, one entry per CDR3 protein. The sample holds roughly 710,000 distinct CDR3 sequences, 14% seen once. The CDR3 runs to 15 residues. Trimming took off 6 bases at V and 2 bases at J, with 15 bases between the two ends. Germline values: CDR1 SGHKS, CDR2 YYEKEE (reference sequence). As for this clonotype: Its specificity is not known.

Study-level results: Few additional T cells are recruited per seasonal influenza vaccination, authors suggested.

The TCR comes from a man aged 45 to 65 who received an inactivated influenza vaccine. The rearrangement joins TRBV5-5 to TRBJ2-1; perhaps TRBD2 as D (5 bases). The sample here was PBMCs from blood, taken 14 to 15 days before vaccination. The CDR3 here is CASTIWAEAYNEQFF. The CDR3 DNA reads TGTGCCAGCACCATCTGGGCGGAGGCCTACAATGAGCAGTTCTTC.